The T cell receptor beta chain under discussion was sequenced for a study of T cell repertoires in cytomegalovirus infection. As regards this clonotype: Its antigen is not known.

Study conclusions and caveats: Summed frequency of shared TCR beta families picked out CMV carriers who also had the relevant HLA. There were HLA-C-restricted CMV-specific TCR beta clonotypes dominating the ex vivo response.

The V and J ends lost 6 bases and 0 bases, in that order; junction bases with no gene match: 7. Germline lookup yields CDR1 SNHLY and CDR2 FYNNEI. The CDR3 extends over 15 amino acids. In TCRdb, the reads were re-called with MiXCR into one record per CDR3 protein. The data contain over 200,000 distinct CDR3 sequences, roughly 15% of them singletons. The rearrangement links TRBV2 to TRBJ1-1; TRBD1 aligns across 7 bases. The sequence derives from a human donor in good health (CMV status not recorded). Some clones in this sample may be carry-over from other donors' samples. Material: PBMCs. In DNA form, the CDR3 reads TGTGCCAGCAGCTCCGGGACAGTACTGAACACTGAAGCTTTCTTT. As protein: CASSSGTVLNTEAFF.